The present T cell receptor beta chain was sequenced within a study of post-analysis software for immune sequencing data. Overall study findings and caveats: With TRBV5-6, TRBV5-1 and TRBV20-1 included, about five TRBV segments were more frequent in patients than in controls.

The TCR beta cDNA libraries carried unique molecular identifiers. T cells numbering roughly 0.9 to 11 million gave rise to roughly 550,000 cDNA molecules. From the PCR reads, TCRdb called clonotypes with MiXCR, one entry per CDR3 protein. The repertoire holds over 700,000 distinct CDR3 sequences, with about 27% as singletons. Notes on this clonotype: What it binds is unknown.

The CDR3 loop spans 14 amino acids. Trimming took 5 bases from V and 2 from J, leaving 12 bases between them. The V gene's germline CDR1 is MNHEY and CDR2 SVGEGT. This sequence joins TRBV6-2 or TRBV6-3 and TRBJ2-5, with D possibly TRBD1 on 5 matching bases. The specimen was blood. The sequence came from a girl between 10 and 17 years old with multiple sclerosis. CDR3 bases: TGTGCCAGCAGTATCCTCCCAGGGCAAGAGACCCAGTACTTC. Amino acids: CASSILPGQETQYF.